This T cell receptor (beta chain) appears in the sequencing data of a study of blood T cell repertoires in COVID-19 (dated by TCRdb to 2019 to 2021). Describing the broader study: Samples covering the acute and convalescent phases of COVID-19 were provided by collaborators in the United States, Italy and Spain. The prospective study material was composed of cDNA or gDNA derived from T cells, B-cell-depleted T cells, or PBMCs. Deeply sampled blood TCRbeta repertoires from subjects exposed to, actively infected with, or recovered from COVID-19 were included in the dataset. The repertoires were released in a freely available public database meant as a resource for research on the immune response to SARS-CoV-2. The samples were drawn from two sources: the first 160 participants of the ongoing ImmuneRACE study, and 1,254 subjects contributed by 6 global collaborators. The sample metadata nearly always contained a de-identified subject ID, COVID-19 status, age in years and sex. Where available, HLA class I and class II types were obtained from metadata supplied by the sample provider rather than from assay-based typing. General study outcomes and caveats: The quantity of clinical and demographic metadata differed by source and by participant and was supplied without curation.

TCRbeta CDR3 regions were amplified from genomic DNA using the immunoSEQ Assay, a bias-controlled multiplex PCR. The authors processed their data as follows. Nucleated cell counts per sample were estimated from amplification of reference gene primers within the assay. Sequence reads were collapsed and filtered to measure the absolute abundance of every unique TCRbeta CDR3 rearrangement. For each sample, productive Simpson clonality was calculated as the square root of Simpson's diversity index over productive rearrangements. This is the immuneACCESS table as TCRdb keeps it, with only in-frame sequences that have V and J called. A part of the clones is gone; compared with another copy, unresolved V genes explain less than half, and the rest is unexplained. From that table come the V and J calls and clone size; the DNA was used to work out D and trimming. The sample table shows around 700,000 clones, and over 80% are seen once. 0.2% to 0.3% of the sample is taken by the ten largest.

In the case of this clone: Its specific antigen is unknown. The input lacks base qualities; no much larger clone sits a single base away.

Whole blood was collected in K2EDTA tubes by collaborating institutions according to the institutions' own protocols. For TCRbeta analysis, collaborators shipped samples as frozen whole blood, isolated PBMCs, or DNA extracted from either of those sample types. Counted from cysteine to phenylalanine, this CDR3 has 16 amino acids. The read is trimmed to its CDR3 DNA, 48 bases read in frame from base 1. The CDR1 and CDR2 encoded by the germline V gene are LGHNA and YSLEER. V lost 0 bases and J lost 7 bases, and the count of bases not matched to a germline gene is 8. This receptor was identified in a woman under 30 with acute or convalescent COVID-19. Sequenced material: peripheral blood. The chain joins TRBV4-3 to TRBJ2-2; 7 of the junction bases match TRBD2. The bases read TGCGCCAGCAGCCAAGATTCCCGGGAGGCAGGCGGGGAGCTGTTTTTT. It encodes CASSQDSREAGGELFF.